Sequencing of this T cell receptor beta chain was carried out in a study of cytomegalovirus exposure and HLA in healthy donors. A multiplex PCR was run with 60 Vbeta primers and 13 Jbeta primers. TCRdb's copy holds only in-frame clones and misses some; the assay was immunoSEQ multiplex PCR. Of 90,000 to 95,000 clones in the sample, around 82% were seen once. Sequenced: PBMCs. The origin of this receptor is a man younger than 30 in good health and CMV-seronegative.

The CDR3 DNA sequence: TGTGCCAGCAGCGTAGAGGGGGCCGGGAACACTGAAGCTTTCTTT. Protein sequence: CASSVEGAGNTEAFF. The V gene is TRBV5-8, the J gene TRBJ1-1, with 7 bases fitting TRBD1. This CDR3 has 15 amino acids. After removal of 4 bases from V and 1 base from J, the junction contained 7 bases not matched to a gene. Per germline, CDR1 SGHTS and CDR2 YDEGEE.